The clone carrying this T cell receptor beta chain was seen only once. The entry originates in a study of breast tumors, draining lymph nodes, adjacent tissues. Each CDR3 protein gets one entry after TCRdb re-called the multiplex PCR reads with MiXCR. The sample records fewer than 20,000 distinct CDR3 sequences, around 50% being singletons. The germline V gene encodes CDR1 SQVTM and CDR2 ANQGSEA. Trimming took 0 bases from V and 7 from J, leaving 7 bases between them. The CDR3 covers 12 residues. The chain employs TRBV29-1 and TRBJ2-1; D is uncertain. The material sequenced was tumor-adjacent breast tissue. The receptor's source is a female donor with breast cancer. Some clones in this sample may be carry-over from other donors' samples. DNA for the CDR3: TGCAGCGTTGAAGACAATGTTAATGAGCAGTTCTTC. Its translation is CSVEDNVNEQFF.